Presented here are 11 T cell receptor beta chains from one specimen sequenced in a study of post-analysis software for immune sequencing data. Study findings and constraints: Controls had lower frequencies than patients of about five TRBV segments, which included TRBV5-6, TRBV5-1 and TRBV20-1.

These receptors lack a known antigen. TCR beta cDNA libraries had unique molecular identifiers. TCRdb called the PCR reads again in MiXCR, with one record for every CDR3 protein. The profile covers around 700,000 distinct CDR3 sequences, with 55% to 60% appearing a single time and 11% taken by the ten largest. The sequencing sample was made of blood. These TCRs come from a girl aged 2 to 10 with multiple sclerosis.

CDR3 DNA sequence: TGCGCCAGCAGCCCCGGGACTAGCTTCCACGAGCAGTACTTC. This sequence encodes CASSPGTSFHEQYF. The rearrangement links TRBV10-1 to TRBJ2-7, with 9 bases identical to TRBD2. The germline V gene has CDR1 WNHNN and CDR2 SYGVQD (reference sequence). CDR3 size: 14 residues. The V and J ends lost 6 bases and 5 bases, in that order; junction bases with no gene match: 8.

J is TRBJ1-1 and V is TRBV7-6, with 8 bases that match TRBD1. With 1 base clipped from V and 0 bases from J, the junction kept 1 base outside the gene matches. CDR3 length: 15 amino acids. CDR1 and CDR2 from the germline V gene are SGHVS and FNYEAQ. The CDR3 nucleotides are TGTGCCAGCAGCTTAGAGGACAGGGTGAACACTGAAGCTTTCTTT. It encodes CASSLEDRVNTEAFF. Using reference TRBV7-6 and TRBJ1-1 for the parts outside the CDR3, the full variable domain is GAGVSQSPRYKVTKRGQDVALRCDPISGHVSLYWYRQALGQGPEFLTYFNYEAQQDKSGLPNDRFSAERPEGSISTLTIQRTEQRDSAMYRCASSLEDRVNTEAFFGQGTRLTVV.

This clonotype has just a few counts. The rearrangement joins TRBV7-9 to TRBJ2-6; 9 bases map to TRBD1. The CDR3 length is 17 residues. The germline CDR1 and CDR2 sequences are SEHNR and FQNEAQ (reference sequence). V was clipped by 3 bases and J by 1 base; unmatched bases: 4. CDR3 sequence: CASSFQDRGSGANVLTF. In DNA form, the CDR3 reads TGTGCCAGCAGCTTCCAGGACAGGGGATCTGGGGCCAACGTCCTGACTTTC.

The chain uses TRBV5-6 and TRBJ1-4, with D possibly matching TRBD1 (5 bases). CDR1 and CDR2 from the germline V gene are SGHDT and YYEEEE. The CDR3 runs 17 residues. V lost 4 bases and J lost 3, with 19 bases in between. CDR3 amino acids: CASSIQTAGLSNEKLFF. Here the CDR3 DNA reads TGTGCCAGCAGCATCCAGACCGCAGGGCTATCTAATGAAAAACTGTTTTTT.

V usage is TRBV11-2 and J usage is TRBJ2-5, with no clear D. The CDR3 loop spans 14 amino acids. Trimming took off 5 bases at V and 4 bases at J, with 14 bases between the two ends. Per the germline V gene, CDR1 is SGHAT and CDR2 is FQNNGV. In DNA, the CDR3 is TGTGCCAGCAGCCGTTCTAGTATCGCAGAGACCCAGTACTTC. Translated, it gives CASSRSSIAETQYF. The full variable domain, with the rest looked up from reference TRBV11-2 and TRBJ2-5, is EAGVAQSPRYKIIEKRQSVAFWCNPISGHATLYWYQQILGQGPKLLIQFQNNGVVDDSQLPKDRFSAERLKGVDSTLKIQPAKLEDSAVYLCASSRSSIAETQYFGPGTRLLVL.

This clonotype was counted a single time. V usage is TRBV6-6 and J usage is TRBJ2-3, with 8 bases lining up with TRBD1. The CDR3 is made up of 17 amino acids. J was trimmed by 1 base and V by 2 bases; bases with no gene match: 8. Germline-derived CDR1 and CDR2 are MNHNY and SVGAGI (reference sequence). CDR3 region: CASSYPLTGARTDTQYF. In nucleotides, the CDR3 is TGTGCCAGCAGTTACCCCTTGACAGGGGCCCGCACAGATACGCAGTATTTT.

This clonotype was seen a few times. The chain has TRBV5-1 and TRBJ2-5; 8 nucleotides agree with TRBD1. The CDR3 has 16 amino acids. Germline CDR1 SGHRS, CDR2 YFSETQ. V dropped 4 bases and J dropped 5; count of bases not matched to a gene: 13. CDR3 nucleotides: TGCGCCAGCAGCGCCAACCAGGGGGCGCGGATGGAGACCCAGTACTTC. This gives the protein CASSANQGARMETQYF.

V gene TRBV30 combines with J gene TRBJ1-2; D is ambiguous. V gave up 0 bases and J gave up 8 bases, with 13 bases separating them. Germline assignment: CDR1 GTSNPN and CDR2 SVGIG (reference sequence). The length of the CDR3 is 13 residues. As DNA, the CDR3 is TGTGCCTGGAGTGTACTGAGGGTTAGCGGCTACACCTTC. This codes for CAWSVLRVSGYTF.

V gene TRBV9 combines with J gene TRBJ2-7, with a possible D match to TRBD2 (6 bases). Gene TRBJ2-5 matches the end of the DNA better, so the J call may be wrong. The CDR3 is 13 residues long. CDR1 is SGDLS and CDR2 is YYNGEE in the germline V gene. The DNA of the CDR3 is TGTGCCAGCAGCGCCGTGGAGGGGGAGACCCAGTACTTC. Translated, it gives CASSAVEGETQYF.

The rearrangement uses TRBV7-6 and TRBJ2-5; 7 bases line up with TRBD2. The CDR3 extends over 14 amino acids. CDR1 is SGHVS, CDR2 FNYEAQ, per germline. Germline trimming cut 3 bases from V and 4 bases from J; bases unmatched to any gene: 5. The CDR3 region has the DNA TGTGCCAGCAGCTTGGTGGGGGGGGTAGAGACCCAGTACTTC. This gives the protein CASSLVGGVETQYF.

The chain employs TRBV10-3 and TRBJ2-5, with 10 positions matching TRBD1. The DNA end is a closer match to TRBJ2-7, so the J assignment may be wrong. This CDR3 has 14 residues. Germline-derived CDR1 and CDR2 are ENHRY and SYGVKD. The CDR3 protein is CAISEGDRGSEQYF. The CDR3 nucleotides are TGTGCCATCAGTGAAGGGGACAGGGGATCCGAGCAGTACTTC.